This T cell receptor beta chain originates from a study of identical twins. Findings and caveats of the study: Findings came from cross-sectional statistics, without long-term follow-up of donors. Out-of-frame alpha sequences shared by twins were enriched for low generation probability. Cord blood's abundant beta clonotypes had fewer insertions, unlike memory repertoires.

A note on this clonotype: The antigen is not known.

The CDR3 is 13 residues long. In germline, CDR1 is SGHRS, CDR2 YFSETQ. V was trimmed by 5 bases and J by 2 bases, leaving 10 bases between them. Template switching created a universal primer site, and the cDNA included unique molecular identifiers. TCRdb analysed the 5' RACE reads with MiXCR anew, one entry per CDR3 protein. Of 300,000 to 350,000 distinct CDR3 sequences listed, approximately 13% are singletons. The same sample was also studied in work on yellow fever vaccine responses in identical twins.

V and J are TRBV5-1 and TRBJ1-2; D is ambiguous. The specimen sequenced was CD8+ T cells sorted from blood. This TCR was sampled from a woman aged 18-29 years in good health. The CDR3 loop is CASRYDKNYGYTF. The CDR3 DNA reads TGCGCCAGCAGATACGACAAGAACTATGGCTACACCTTC.